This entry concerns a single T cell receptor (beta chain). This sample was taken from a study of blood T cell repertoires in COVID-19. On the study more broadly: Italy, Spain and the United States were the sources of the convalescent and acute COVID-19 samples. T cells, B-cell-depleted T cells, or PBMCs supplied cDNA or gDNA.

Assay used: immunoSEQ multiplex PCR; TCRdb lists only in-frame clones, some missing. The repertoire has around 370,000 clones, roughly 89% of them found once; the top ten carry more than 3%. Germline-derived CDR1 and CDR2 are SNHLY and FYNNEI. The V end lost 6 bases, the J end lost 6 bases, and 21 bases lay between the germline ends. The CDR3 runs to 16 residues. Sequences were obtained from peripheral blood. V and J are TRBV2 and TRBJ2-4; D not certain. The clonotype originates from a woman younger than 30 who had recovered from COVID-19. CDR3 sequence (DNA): TGTGCCAGCAGGAACGGTCTAGACTTGTGGCCAAACATTCAGTACTTC. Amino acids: CASRNGLDLWPNIQYF.